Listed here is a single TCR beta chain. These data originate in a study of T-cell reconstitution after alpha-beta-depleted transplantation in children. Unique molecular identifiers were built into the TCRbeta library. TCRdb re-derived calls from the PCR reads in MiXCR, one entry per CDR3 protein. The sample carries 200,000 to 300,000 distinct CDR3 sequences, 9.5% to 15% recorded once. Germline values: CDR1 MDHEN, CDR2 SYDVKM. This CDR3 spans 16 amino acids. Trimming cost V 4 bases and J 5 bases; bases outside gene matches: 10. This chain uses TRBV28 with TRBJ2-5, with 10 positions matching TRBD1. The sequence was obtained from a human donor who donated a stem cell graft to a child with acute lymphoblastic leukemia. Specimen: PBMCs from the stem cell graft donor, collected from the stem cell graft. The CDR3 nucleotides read TGTGCCAGCAGTTCCCGACAGGGGGCATTTTGGGAGACCCAGTACTTC. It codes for CASSSRQGAFWETQYF.